The source of this TCR beta chain is a study of PD-L1 blockade in urothelial cancer. Sequenced by immunoSEQ multiplex PCR; TCRdb stores in-frame clones only, minus some. The sample has 35,000 to 50,000 clones, roughly 91% seen once. The V gene's germline CDR1 is SGHNT and CDR2 YYREEE (reference sequence). The ends were cut back, 4 bases at V and 5 bases at J, with 7 bases in the middle. CDR3 length equals 11 residues. Source: PBMCs, taken around atezolizumab (anti-PD-L1) treatment. The TCR sequence derives from an older woman with urothelial cancer. This chain links TRBV5-4 with TRBJ2-7, with D maybe TRBD1 (5 bases). The DNA of the CDR3 is TGTGCCAGCAGCCTAGGGGACGAGCAGTACTTC. It encodes CASSLGDEQYF. The variable domain in full, completed from reference TRBV5-4 and TRBJ2-7, reads ETGVTQSPTHLIKTRGQQVTLRCSSQSGHNTVSWYQQALGQGPQFIFQYYREEENGRGNFPPRFSGLQFPNYSSELNVNALELDDSALYLCASSLGDEQYFGPGTRLTVT.